The 32 T cell receptor beta chains reported below all come from one sample, sequenced in a study of control samples from healthy donors and cancer patients. Profiling relied on immunoSEQ multiplex PCR, and the TCRdb table lists in-frame clones only, not all of them. The sample contains roughly 130,000 clones, around 93% of which appear only once. Specimen: blood. The receptors come from a man aged 18-30 years in good health.

V gene TRBV19 combines with J gene TRBJ2-3, with 8 bases fitting TRBD2. CDR3 size: 16 residues. Germline V gene lookup returns CDR1 LNHDA and CDR2 SQIVND (reference sequence). Unmatched junction bases numbered 8, after V lost 6 bases and J lost 0 bases. The CDR3 spells CASSLPRGVSTDTQYF. The DNA of the CDR3 is TGTGCCAGTAGCCTTCCGCGGGGGGTTAGCACAGATACGCAGTATTTT.

This clone appeared a single time. J is TRBJ1-2 and V is TRBV5-1; the D gene is possibly TRBD1 (5 bases). This CDR3 comprises 15 residues. Trimming stripped 1 base from V and 4 bases from J, with 14 bases between. Germline assignment: CDR1 SGHRS and CDR2 YFSETQ. Here the CDR3 DNA reads TGCGCCAGCAGCTTGCGGGGGGGAGGAGCCTATGGCTACACCTTC. Protein product: CASSLRGGGAYGYTF.

This clone was detected a few times. This sequence joins TRBV4-1 and TRBJ2-3; D is undetermined. Germline CDR1 MGHRA, CDR2 YSYEKL. The CDR3 has 13 residues. The V end was cut by 4 bases, the J end by 4 bases, with 9 bases between. The DNA for the CDR3 is TGCGCCAGCAGCCCCCCAAGTTCAGATACGCAGTATTTT. Its protein is CASSPPSSDTQYF.

The rearrangement uses TRBV30 and TRBJ2-3; TRBD2 matches at 7 bases. This CDR3 is 15 amino acids long. The ends lost 4 bases at V and 1 base at J; junction bases unmatched: 8. The germline V gene encodes CDR1 GTSNPN and CDR2 SVGIG (reference sequence). The CDR3 protein is CAWNLLGGGTDTQYF. The CDR3 DNA reads TGTGCCTGGAACCTCCTTGGGGGGGGCACAGATACGCAGTATTTT.

V gene TRBV7-2 combines with J gene TRBJ1-5; no firm D call. CDR1 is SGHTA, CDR2 FQGNSA, per germline. The CDR3 is made up of 14 amino acids. V was clipped by 0 bases and J by 3 bases, with 6 bases between them. CDR3 in DNA: TGTGCCAGCAGCTTAGCAGGGTTCAATCAGCCCCAGCATTTT. Amino acid sequence: CASSLAGFNQPQHF.

The rearrangement links TRBV5-4 to TRBJ2-7, with a weak D call TRBD2 (6 bases). V was shortened by 2 bases and J by 6 bases, with 12 bases between the two germline ends. CDR3 length: 13 residues. Germline V gives CDR1 SGHNT, CDR2 YYREEE (reference sequence). DNA for the CDR3: TGTGCCAGCAGCTTCGGGGGAATGAGCGAGCAGTACTTC. Translation: CASSFGGMSEQYF.

The chain links TRBV10-3 to TRBJ1-5, with D unclear. V lost 7 bases, J lost 4 bases, and 11 bases lay in between. From germline, CDR1 is ENHRY and CDR2 SYGVKD. The CDR3 has 13 amino acids. The CDR3 protein is CAINGLWNQPQHF. For the CDR3, the DNA is TGTGCCATCAACGGACTTTGGAATCAGCCCCAGCATTTT.

This clone appeared once. V and J are TRBV28 and TRBJ1-6; TRBD1 is a possible D gene (5 bases). Germline CDR1 and CDR2: MDHEN and SYDVKM. Trimming shortened V by 5 bases and J by 4 bases, and 21 bases separated the two germline ends. The CDR3 is 18 amino acids. The CDR3 loop reads CASSPGGSPTTYNSPLHF. The CDR3, as DNA: TGTGCCAGCAGTCCGGGGGGGTCCCCGACAACATATAATTCACCCCTCCACTTT.

The J gene is TRBJ2-7, the V gene TRBV29-1; D ambiguous. This CDR3 has 14 amino acids. CDR1 is SQVTM and CDR2 is ANQGSEA in the germline V gene. Trimming shortened V by 4 bases and J by 1 base, and 14 bases separated the two germline ends. In DNA form, the CDR3 reads TGCAGCGTTGGGGCAGGCGATAATTCCTACGAGCAGTACTTC. Protein: CSVGAGDNSYEQYF.

The CDR3 spells CASSYGSGGAEKLFF. The CDR3 region has the DNA TGTGCCAGCAGTTACGGTTCAGGGGGCGCAGAAAAACTGTTTTTT. V usage is TRBV6-5 and J usage is TRBJ1-4, with 8 bases fitting TRBD1. The CDR3 is 15 residues long. Germline CDR1 is MNHEY and CDR2 is SVGAGI. V trimming: 2 bases; J trimming: 8 bases; junction bases outside the gene matches: 7.

V usage is TRBV28 and J usage is TRBJ1-5, with D perhaps matching TRBD1 (6 bases). V was shortened by 4 bases and J by 3 bases, with 16 bases between the two germline ends. CDR1 MDHEN and CDR2 SYDVKM come from the germline V gene. The CDR3 is 16 amino acids. CDR3 sequence: CASSSRYRAYNQPQHF. Written as DNA, the CDR3 is TGTGCCAGCAGTTCCCGATACAGGGCTTACAATCAGCCCCAGCATTTT. Together with reference TRBV28 and TRBJ1-5, the CDR3 gives the full variable domain: DVKVTQSSRYLVKRTGEKVFLECVQDMDHENMFWYRQDPGLGLRLIYFSYDVKMKEKGDIPEGYSVSREKKERFSLILESASTNQTSMYLCASSSRYRAYNQPQHFGDGTRLSIL.

This chain connects TRBV19 to TRBJ2-5; D is possibly TRBD2 (5 bases). CDR3 size: 15 residues. Germline loops: CDR1 LNHDA, CDR2 SQIVND (reference sequence). V was pared by 3 bases and J by 5 bases, with 16 bases between. The CDR3 DNA reads as TGTGCCAGTAGTATCGGTCTTCCCACGGGGGAGACCCAGTACTTC. Protein: CASSIGLPTGETQYF. Using reference TRBV19 and TRBJ2-5 for the parts outside the CDR3, the full variable domain is DGGITQSPKYLFRKEGQNVTLSCEQNLNHDAMYWYRQDPGQGLRLIYYSQIVNDFQKGDIAEGYSVSREKKESFPLTVTSAQKNPTAFYLCASSIGLPTGETQYFGPGTRLLVL.

This chain joins TRBV24-1 and TRBJ1-1, with a weak D call TRBD1 (5 bases). Trimming took 2 bases from V and 1 from J, leaving 10 bases between them. The CDR3 spans 15 residues. CDR1 is KGHDR and CDR2 is SFDVKD in the germline V gene. In DNA, the CDR3 is TGTGCCACCAGTGATTCCAGGGCTGGGAACACTGAAGCTTTCTTT. It yields the protein CATSDSRAGNTEAFF.

J is TRBJ2-7 and V is TRBV7-9; no definite D call. The V gene lost 5 bases and the J gene lost 7 bases, with 12 bases spanning the gap. This CDR3 contains 12 residues. Germline V gene data show CDR1 as SEHNR and CDR2 as FQNEAQ (reference sequence). DNA of the CDR3: TGTGCCAGCAGCCAAGCGACCGGAGAGCAGTACTTC. Its protein is CASSQATGEQYF. Using reference TRBV7-9 and TRBJ2-7 for the parts outside the CDR3, the full variable domain is DTGVSQNPRHKITKRGQNVTFRCDPISEHNRLYWYRQTLGQGPEFLTYFQNEAQLEKSRLLSDRFSAERPKGSFSTLEIQRTEQGDSAMYLCASSQATGEQYFGPGTRLTVT.

The J gene is TRBJ2-2, the V gene TRBV5-1, with 9 bases matching TRBD1. Germline trimming cut 4 bases from V and 6 bases from J; bases unmatched to any gene: 10. This CDR3 spans 16 amino acids. CDR1 is SGHRS, CDR2 YFSETQ, per germline. The CDR3 bases are TGCGCCAGCAGCACATCCGGGACAGGGTTCGCCGGGGAGCTGTTTTTT. This encodes CASSTSGTGFAGELFF.

The chain couples TRBV27 to TRBJ2-7, with 9 nucleotides matching TRBD1. V was clipped by 5 bases and J by 3 bases; unmatched bases: 8. CDR3 size: 15 residues. The germline gives CDR1 MNHEY, CDR2 SMNVEV (reference sequence). CDR3 in DNA: TGTGCCAGCAGTGACGGGACAGGGCTTTTCTACGAGCAGTACTTC. Translation: CASSDGTGLFYEQYF.

The V and J genes are TRBV10-1 and TRBJ2-1; D uncertain. CDR3 length: 15 amino acids. The V and J ends lost 0 bases and 8 bases respectively, with 14 bases between them. CDR1 and CDR2 from the germline V gene are WNHNN and SYGVQD (reference sequence). The chain's CDR3 is CASSESGDLGYEQFF. The CDR3 bases are TGCGCCAGCAGTGAGTCTGGTGATTTGGGGTATGAGCAGTTCTTC.

This chain uses TRBV3-1 (or the pseudogene TRBV3-2) with TRBJ1-6; D remains ambiguous. This CDR3 contains 14 residues. The germline CDR1 and CDR2 sequences are LGHDT and YNNKEL (reference sequence). V was cut by 0 bases and J by 7 bases, with 7 bases left in between. DNA of the CDR3: TGTGCCAGCAGCCAAGATACGACGAATTCACCCCTCCACTTT. Amino acids: CASSQDTTNSPLHF.

The chain has TRBV4-1 and TRBJ1-1, with TRBD1 as a possible D gene (6 bases). The CDR3 length is 15 residues. Looked up from germline, CDR1 is MGHRA and CDR2 is YSYEKL. Trimming shortened V by 2 bases and J by 6 bases, and 16 bases separated the two germline ends. CDR3 sequence: CASSQTGTLKAEAFF. The CDR3 nucleotides read TGCGCCAGCAGCCAAACCGGGACACTTAAGGCTGAAGCTTTCTTT.

This clone was observed a single time. The gene calls are TRBV3-1 (or the pseudogene TRBV3-2) and TRBJ2-1; 11 positions agree with TRBD2. The CDR3 contains 16 residues. V shed 8 bases, J shed 10 bases, and the junction held 16 bases outside the gene matches. CDR1 and CDR2 from the germline V gene are LGHDT and YNNKEL (reference sequence). This CDR3 is CASSQSGTSGGWEQFF. CDR3 DNA: TGTGCCAGCTCCCAGTCGGGGACTAGCGGTGGCTGGGAGCAGTTCTTC.

The chain joins TRBV3-1 (or the pseudogene TRBV3-2) to TRBJ1-1, with D uncertain. From germline, CDR1 is LGHDT and CDR2 YNNKEL (reference sequence). V lost 3 bases and J 3 bases, leaving 5 bases between the germline ends. The CDR3 extends over 12 amino acids. DNA for the CDR3: TGTGCCAGCAGCCAGCTTTACACTGAAGCTTTCTTT. It encodes CASSQLYTEAFF.

V usage is TRBV4-1 and J usage is TRBJ1-1, with D perhaps TRBD1 (6 bases). This CDR3 comprises 15 residues. The V end lost 1 base, the J end lost 4 bases, and 13 bases lay between the germline ends. CDR1 and CDR2 from the germline V gene are MGHRA and YSYEKL. CDR3 DNA: TGCGCCAGCAGCCAAGGAGCCTGGGGGCGCACTGAAGCTTTCTTT. Translating gives CASSQGAWGRTEAFF.

In its sample, this clone was seen once. The chain is built from TRBV13 and TRBJ1-6, with unresolved D. V was cut by 0 bases and J by 11 bases, with 14 bases left in between. The CDR3 covers 15 residues. Per the germline V gene, CDR1 is PRHDT and CDR2 is FYEKMQ (reference sequence). The CDR3 is CASSLGDTGRAPLHF. DNA of the CDR3: TGTGCCAGCAGCTTAGGTGACACGGGTAGGGCACCCCTCCACTTT.

This chain connects TRBV4-1 to TRBJ1-5; a weak D match, TRBD1 (5 bases). The CDR3 has 16 amino acids. V lost 0 bases and J 6 bases, leaving 15 bases between the germline ends. Germline V gene lookup returns CDR1 MGHRA and CDR2 YSYEKL. This CDR3 reads CASSQEVRGESQPQHF. The CDR3 region has the DNA TGCGCCAGCAGCCAAGAGGTTCGAGGGGAAAGTCAGCCCCAGCATTTT.

This rearrangement joins TRBV2 to TRBJ2-2; D gene unclear. Germline V gene sequence: CDR1 SNHLY, CDR2 FYNNEI. This CDR3 comprises 10 residues. V was shortened by 6 bases and J by 6 bases, with 2 bases between the two germline ends. CDR3 in DNA: TGTGCCAGCAGCTCCGGGGAGCTGTTTTTT. It yields the protein CASSSGELFF. The full variable domain, rest sourced from reference TRBV2 and TRBJ2-2, is EPEVTQTPSHQVTQMGQEVILRCVPISNHLYFYWYRQILGQKVEFLVSFYNNEISEKSEIFDDQFSVERPDGSNFTLKIRSTKLEDSAMYFCASSSGELFFGEGSRLTVL.

This chain uses TRBV7-9 with TRBJ2-1; no clear D. V lost 0 bases and J lost 7, with 4 bases in between. This CDR3 comprises 12 residues. Germline V gene sequence: CDR1 SEHNR, CDR2 FQNEAQ (reference sequence). CDR3 nucleotides: TGTGCCAGCAGCTTAGCCAAAAATGAGCAGTTCTTC. It encodes CASSLAKNEQFF.

The chain uses TRBV3-1 (or the pseudogene TRBV3-2) and TRBJ1-2; D is unresolved. V was shortened by 1 base and J by 4 bases, with 13 bases between the two germline ends. CDR3 length equals 15 residues. The germline CDR1 and CDR2 sequences are LGHDT and YNNKEL (reference sequence). Written as DNA, the CDR3 is TGTGCCAGCAGCCAAGGTGCAGTTTTGAGCTATGGCTACACCTTC. This sequence encodes CASSQGAVLSYGYTF.

This chain links TRBV5-1 with TRBJ1-1; D remains ambiguous. The CDR3 is made up of 14 amino acids. Germline CDR1 is SGHRS and CDR2 is YFSETQ. V shed 0 bases and J shed 0 bases, with 6 bases lying between them. CDR3 sequence: CASSLGSLNTEAFF. CDR3 bases: TGCGCCAGCAGCTTGGGCAGTTTGAACACTGAAGCTTTCTTT.

The rearrangement joins TRBV12-3 or TRBV12-4 to TRBJ2-3; D ambiguous. V was pared by 6 bases and J by 3 bases, with 10 bases between. The CDR3 runs 13 residues. In DNA form, the CDR3 reads TGTGCCAGCAGCCAGGTGGGGACAGATACGCAGTATTTT. Translation: CASSQVGTDTQYF.

This clone was found once. The chain combines TRBV7-2 with TRBJ2-7; 7 bases fit TRBD2. In germline, CDR1 is SGHTA, CDR2 FQGNSA. This CDR3 is built from 15 residues. With 0 bases clipped from V and 5 bases from J, the junction kept 7 bases outside the gene matches. The CDR3 loop reads CASSLAVVGGNEQYF. CDR3 nucleotide sequence: TGTGCCAGCAGCTTAGCGGTGGTCGGGGGGAACGAGCAGTACTTC.

The chain uses TRBV20-1 and TRBJ1-1, with D unresolved. Germline CDR1 and CDR2: DFQATT and SNEGSKA (reference sequence). The CDR3 is made up of 14 amino acids. Trimming shortened V by 3 bases and J by 4 bases, and 15 bases separated the two germline ends. In DNA, the CDR3 is TGCAGTGCTAGTCAACGGTTTTGGAGCACTGAAGCTTTCTTT. This sequence encodes CSASQRFWSTEAFF.

The J gene is TRBJ2-7, the V gene TRBV7-3; D ambiguous. The CDR3 is 15 residues long. V shed 5 bases and J shed 3 bases, with 17 bases lying between them. Germline CDR1 and CDR2: SGHTA and FQGTGA. The CDR3 is CASSPSVDPYYEQYF. The CDR3 DNA reads TGTGCCAGCAGCCCAAGCGTGGACCCCTACTACGAGCAGTACTTC.